This TCR beta chain was captured in a study of T cell repertoires in cytomegalovirus infection. The overall study: Both recently identified HLA-C-restricted and well-studied HLA-B-restricted CMV epitopes were used in the study. Public TCR beta signatures were indicative of both CMV infection and a matching HLA type. General study findings and limits: It was HLA-C-restricted CMV-specific TCR beta clonotypes that dominated the response ex vivo. Based on cumulative public TCR beta family frequency, carriers of CMV plus the relevant HLA were identified.

Each CDR3 protein gets one entry after TCRdb re-called the reads with MiXCR. The data show around 900,000 distinct CDR3 sequences, 30% to 40% seen once. Germline assignment: CDR1 MNHEY and CDR2 SMNVEV (reference sequence). Trimming left V 11 bases short and J 5 bases short, with 21 bases between. CDR3 length: 14 residues. About this clonotype itself: Its antigen is as yet unknown.

This TCR was sampled from a human donor in good health (CMV status not recorded). Some clones in this sample may be carry-over from other donors' samples. The chain is built from TRBV27 and TRBJ1-1; TRBD1 might be the D (6 bases). The starting material was cultured CD8+ T cells from PBMCs, obtained from culture after CMV antigen stimulation. CDR3 loop: CACKGGARRTEAFF. For the CDR3, the DNA is TGTGCCTGTAAAGGGGGGGCGAGGAGAACTGAAGCTTTCTTT.